This is a list of T cell receptor beta chains from one sample in a study of CD8 T cells in ankylosing spondylitis. Each CDR3 protein is one row after TCRdb ran MiXCR on the 5' RACE reads. This repertoire shows 150,000 to 200,000 distinct CDR3 sequences, 10% to 15% found once; its top ten account for 11%. Source material: blood, either unsorted or a sorted T cell fraction (not recorded which). Receptors were obtained from a female donor with ankylosing spondylitis or in good health (not recorded which). CDR3s include the opening cysteine and the closing phenylalanine or tryptophan. The order of the fields is V gene, J gene, CDR3 protein.

>TRBV20-1|TRBJ2-7
CSAPAEGSYEQYF
>TRBV7-2|TRBJ2-7
CASSYGQGGSYEQYF
>TRBV12-3/TRBV12-4|TRBJ1-6
CASSQDRENSPLHF
>TRBV5-4|TRBJ2-3
CASSLGDGLAGFLGDTQYF
>TRBV27|TRBJ2-7
CASSPSGTSPSQYF
>TRBV12-3/TRBV12-4|TRBJ2-4
CASRGGGTLAKNIQYF
>TRBV7-2|TRBJ2-5
CASSLVLGVQETQYF
>TRBV20-1|TRBJ1-5
CSAQGGVGQPQHF
>TRBV12-3/TRBV12-4|TRBJ1-2
CASIRAAQGYTF
>TRBV12-3/TRBV12-4|TRBJ2-7
CASSFAGGEQYF
>TRBV30|TRBJ2-2
CAWRSGRANTGELFF
>TRBV28|TRBJ2-7
CASRDRVGEQYF
>TRBV20-1|TRBJ1-4
CSARDIKRVGTPLEKLFF
>TRBV9|TRBJ1-3
CASSTYGNTIYF
>TRBV4-1|TRBJ1-6
CASSPTGSSYNSPLHF
>TRBV7-6|TRBJ1-5
CASSHNQGGDQPQHF
>TRBV7-9|TRBJ1-1
CASSATGGTEAFF
>TRBV3-1|TRBJ2-1
CASSQELAGRYNEQFF
>TRBV7-8|TRBJ1-5
CASSREPNQPQHF
>TRBV5-1|TRBJ2-7
CASSPATSGAYEQYF
>TRBV19|TRBJ1-2
CASSRLTDRFAGGYTF
>TRBV14|TRBJ1-2
CASSRNYWDYTF
>TRBV7-9|TRBJ2-1
CASSSPSSYNEQFF
>TRBV7-9|TRBJ1-6
CASSLEGSPLHF
>TRBV12-3/TRBV12-4|TRBJ2-1
CASSLRNEQFF
>TRBV5-1|TRBJ2-3
CASSLWRPFTDTQYF
>TRBV7-2|TRBJ1-1
CARSSYRGSNTEAFF
>TRBV11-2|TRBJ2-1
CASSSPLALPYNEQFF
>TRBV5-1|TRBJ1-6
CASSQDGQGGNSPLHF
>TRBV20-1|TRBJ2-7
CSAPDSGEQYF
>TRBV4-2|TRBJ2-7
CASSQDGTLAESSYEQYF
>TRBV7-2|TRBJ2-3
CASSLGQGTEDTQYF
>TRBV20-1|TRBJ2-7
CSARPLAGAPYEQYF
>TRBV5-1|TRBJ1-4
CASSPPGQGLEKLFF
>TRBV7-2|TRBJ2-1
CASSPPLFWAEQFF
>TRBV27|TRBJ2-1
CASRRGSSYNEQFF
>TRBV28|TRBJ2-1
CASSPGLAARSSYNEQFF
>TRBV3-1|TRBJ1-1
CASRFGGDTEAFF
>TRBV6-1|TRBJ1-4
CASSEGRGNEKLFF
>TRBV5-1|TRBJ2-1
CASSLDPGLVEQFF
>TRBV24-1|TRBJ2-5
CATSDPQGAQETQYF
>TRBV7-2|TRBJ2-7
CPSSPQPTSAEQYF
>TRBV20-1|TRBJ2-7
CSARDLQGSYEQYF
>TRBV27|TRBJ2-7
CASSQPGGYEQYF